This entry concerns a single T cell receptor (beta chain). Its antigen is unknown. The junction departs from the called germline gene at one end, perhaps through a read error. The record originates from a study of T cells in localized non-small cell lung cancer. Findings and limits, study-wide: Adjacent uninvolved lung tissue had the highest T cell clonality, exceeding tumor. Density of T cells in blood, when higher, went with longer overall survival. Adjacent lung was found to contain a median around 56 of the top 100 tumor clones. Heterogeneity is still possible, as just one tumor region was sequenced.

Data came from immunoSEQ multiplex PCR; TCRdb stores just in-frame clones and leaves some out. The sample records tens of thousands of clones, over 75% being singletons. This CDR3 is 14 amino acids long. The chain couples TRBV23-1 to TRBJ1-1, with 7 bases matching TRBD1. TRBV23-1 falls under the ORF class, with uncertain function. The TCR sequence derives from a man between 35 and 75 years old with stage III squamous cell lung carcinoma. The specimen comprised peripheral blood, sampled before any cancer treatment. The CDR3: CASRHRDSDSETFF. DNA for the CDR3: TGCGCCAGCAGACACCGGGACAGTGATTCTGAAACTTTCTTT.